This T cell receptor beta chain was identified in a study of OX40 agonist ivuxolimab in advanced cancers. Broader study findings: Among the lowest peripheral clonal expansion occurred in 0.1-3.0 mg/kg partial responders. Relative to CD4+ cells, CD8+ T cells on average had more expanded clones. The investigators did not determine what antigen specificity the expanded peripheral T cells had.

Trimming stripped 5 bases from V and 5 bases from J, with 12 bases between. Germline V gives CDR1 SEHNR, CDR2 FQNEAQ (reference sequence). The CDR3 contains 14 residues. The protocol was immunoSEQ multiplex PCR, while the TCRdb copy is restricted to in-frame clones and leaves out a portion. Here the sample spans tens of thousands of clones, approximately 90% being singletons. In the case of this clone: Its cognate antigen is unknown.

This rearrangement joins TRBV7-9 to TRBJ1-4; D might be TRBD1 (5 bases). This specimen was CD4+ or CD8+ T cells sorted from blood, taken in a trial of the OX40 agonist ivuxolimab. The TCR sequence derives from an adult with an advanced solid tumor such as melanoma, head and neck, liver or kidney cancer. The CDR3 protein is CASSPRELNEKLFF. DNA for the CDR3: TGTGCCAGCAGCCCCAGGGAGTTAAATGAAAAACTGTTTTTT.